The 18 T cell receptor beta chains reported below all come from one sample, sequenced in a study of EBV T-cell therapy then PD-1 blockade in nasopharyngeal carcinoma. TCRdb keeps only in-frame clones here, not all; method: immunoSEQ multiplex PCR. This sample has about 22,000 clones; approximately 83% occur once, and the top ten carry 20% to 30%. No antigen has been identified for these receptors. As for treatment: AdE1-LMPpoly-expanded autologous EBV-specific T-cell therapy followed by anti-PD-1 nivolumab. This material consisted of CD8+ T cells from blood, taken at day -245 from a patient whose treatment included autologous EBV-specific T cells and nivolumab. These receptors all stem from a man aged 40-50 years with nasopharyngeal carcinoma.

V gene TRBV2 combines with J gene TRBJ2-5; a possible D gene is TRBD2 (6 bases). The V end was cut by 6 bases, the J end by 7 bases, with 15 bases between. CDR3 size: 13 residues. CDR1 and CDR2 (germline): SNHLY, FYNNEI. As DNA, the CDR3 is TGTGCCAGCAGGGGGGAGGACTCCCGGACCCAGTACTTC. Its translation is CASRGEDSRTQYF.

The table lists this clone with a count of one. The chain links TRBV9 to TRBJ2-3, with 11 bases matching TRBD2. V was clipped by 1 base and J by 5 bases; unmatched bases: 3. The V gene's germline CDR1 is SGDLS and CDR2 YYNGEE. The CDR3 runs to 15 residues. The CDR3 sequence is CASSVPSGGLDTQYF. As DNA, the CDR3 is TGTGCCAGCAGCGTACCTAGCGGGGGGTTAGATACGCAGTATTTT.

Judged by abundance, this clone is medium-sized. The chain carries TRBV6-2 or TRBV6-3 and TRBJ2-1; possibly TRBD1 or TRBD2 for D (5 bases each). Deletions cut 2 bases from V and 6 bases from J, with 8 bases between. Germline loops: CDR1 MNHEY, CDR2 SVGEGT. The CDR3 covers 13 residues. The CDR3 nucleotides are TGTGCCAGCAGTTACACGGGGCCCAATGAGCAGTTCTTC. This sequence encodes CASSYTGPNEQFF.

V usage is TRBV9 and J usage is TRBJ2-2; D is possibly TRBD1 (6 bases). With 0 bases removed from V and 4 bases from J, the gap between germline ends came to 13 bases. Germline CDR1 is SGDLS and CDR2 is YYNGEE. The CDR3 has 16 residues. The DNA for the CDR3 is TGTGCCAGCAGCGTAGCCGGACAGCCTGCCACCGGGGAGCTGTTTTTT. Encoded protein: CASSVAGQPATGELFF. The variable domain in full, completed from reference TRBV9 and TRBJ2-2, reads DSGVTQTPKHLITATGQRVTLRCSPRSGDLSVYWYQQSLDQGLQFLIQYYNGEERAKGNILERFSAQQFPDLHSELNLSSLELGDSALYFCASSVAGQPATGELFFGEGSRLTVL.

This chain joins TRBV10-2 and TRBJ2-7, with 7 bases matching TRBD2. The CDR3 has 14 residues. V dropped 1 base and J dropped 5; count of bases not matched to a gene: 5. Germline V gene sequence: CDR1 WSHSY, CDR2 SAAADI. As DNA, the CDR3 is TGCGCCAGCAGTGAGTTGGGGGGGGGTGACGAGCAGTACTTC. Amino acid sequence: CASSELGGGDEQYF.

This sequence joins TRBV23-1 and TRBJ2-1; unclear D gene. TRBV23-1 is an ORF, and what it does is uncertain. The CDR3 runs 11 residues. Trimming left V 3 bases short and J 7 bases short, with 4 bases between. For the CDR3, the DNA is TGCGCCAGCAGTCAGTGGAATGAGCAGTTCTTC. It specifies CASSQWNEQFF.

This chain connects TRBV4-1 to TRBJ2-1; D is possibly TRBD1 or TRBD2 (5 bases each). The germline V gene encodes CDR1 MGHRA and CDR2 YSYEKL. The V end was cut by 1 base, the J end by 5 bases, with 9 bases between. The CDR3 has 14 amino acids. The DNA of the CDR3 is TGCGCCAGCAGCCAAGTTAGGGACGACAATGAGCAGTTCTTC. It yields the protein CASSQVRDDNEQFF.

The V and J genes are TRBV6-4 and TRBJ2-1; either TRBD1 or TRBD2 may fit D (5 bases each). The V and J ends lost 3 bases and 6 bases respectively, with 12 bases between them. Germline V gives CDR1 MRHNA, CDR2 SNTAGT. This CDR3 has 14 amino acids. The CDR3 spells CASSEGDPSNEQFF. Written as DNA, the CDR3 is TGTGCCAGCAGTGAAGGGGACCCATCCAATGAGCAGTTCTTC.

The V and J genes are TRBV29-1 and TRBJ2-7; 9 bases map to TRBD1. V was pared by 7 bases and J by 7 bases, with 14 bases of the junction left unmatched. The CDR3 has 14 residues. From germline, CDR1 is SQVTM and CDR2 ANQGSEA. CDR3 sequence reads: CSALPGQGLGEQYF. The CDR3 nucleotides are TGCAGCGCACTGCCGGGACAGGGTTTGGGAGAGCAGTACTTC.

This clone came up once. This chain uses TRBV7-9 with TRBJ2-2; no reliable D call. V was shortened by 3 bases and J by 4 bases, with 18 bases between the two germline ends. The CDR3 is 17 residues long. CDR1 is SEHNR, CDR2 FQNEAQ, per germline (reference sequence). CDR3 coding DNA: TGTGCCAGCAGCTTCCCGCGTGTGGGCGGTACCACCGGGGAGCTGTTTTTT. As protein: CASSFPRVGGTTGELFF. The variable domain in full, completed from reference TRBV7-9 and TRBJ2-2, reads DTGVSQNPRHKITKRGQNVTFRCDPISEHNRLYWYRQTLGQGPEFLTYFQNEAQLEKSRLLSDRFSAERPKGSFSTLEIQRTEQGDSAMYLCASSFPRVGGTTGELFFGEGSRLTVL.

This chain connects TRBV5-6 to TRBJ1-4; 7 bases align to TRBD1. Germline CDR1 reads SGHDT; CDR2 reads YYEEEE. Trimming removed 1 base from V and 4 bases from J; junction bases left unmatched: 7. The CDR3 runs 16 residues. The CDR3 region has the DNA TGTGCCAGCAGCTTGAGGGGTACAGGGGTTAATGAAAAACTGTTTTTT. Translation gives CASSLRGTGVNEKLFF. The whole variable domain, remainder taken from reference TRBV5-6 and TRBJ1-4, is DAGVTQSPTHLIKTRGQQVTLRCSPKSGHDTVSWYQQALGQGPQFIFQYYEEEERQRGNFPDRFSGHQFPNYSSELNVNALLLGDSALYLCASSLRGTGVNEKLFFGSGTQLSVL.

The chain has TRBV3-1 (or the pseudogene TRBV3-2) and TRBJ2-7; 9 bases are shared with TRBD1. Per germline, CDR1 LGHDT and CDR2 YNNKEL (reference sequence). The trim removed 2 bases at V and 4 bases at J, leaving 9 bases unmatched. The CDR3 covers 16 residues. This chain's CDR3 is CASSQQTGGVSYEQYF. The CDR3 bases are TGTGCCAGCAGCCAACAGACAGGGGGAGTATCTTACGAGCAGTACTTC.

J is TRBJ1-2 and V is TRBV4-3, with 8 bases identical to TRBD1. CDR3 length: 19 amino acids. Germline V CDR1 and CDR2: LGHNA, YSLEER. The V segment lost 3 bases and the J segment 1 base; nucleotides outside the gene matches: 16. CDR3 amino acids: CASSQAATGVILGNYGYTF. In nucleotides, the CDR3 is TGCGCCAGCAGCCAGGCCGCGACAGGGGTGATCCTGGGTAACTATGGCTACACCTTC.

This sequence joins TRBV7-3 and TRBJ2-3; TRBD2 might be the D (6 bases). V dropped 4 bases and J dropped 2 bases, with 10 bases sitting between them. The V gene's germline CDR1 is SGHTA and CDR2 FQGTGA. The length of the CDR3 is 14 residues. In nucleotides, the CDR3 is TGTGCCAGCAGCTCGGGACTTTCCACAGATACGCAGTATTTT. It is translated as CASSSGLSTDTQYF.

The CDR3 region has the DNA TGTGCCAGCAGCCAAGGCCCGGGCTCCGGCACTGAAGCTTTCTTT. As protein: CASSQGPGSGTEAFF. V is TRBV14 and J is TRBJ1-1; D uncertain. CDR3 length equals 15 residues. Trimming removed 1 base from V and 4 bases from J, with 13 bases in between. The V gene's germline CDR1 is SGHDN and CDR2 FVKESK. The full variable domain, its missing parts supplied by reference TRBV14 and TRBJ1-1, is EAGVTQFPSHSVIEKGQTVTLRCDPISGHDNLYWYRRVMGKEIKFLLHFVKESKQDESGMPNNRFLAERTGGTYSTLKVQPAELEDSGVYFCASSQGPGSGTEAFFGQGTRLTVV.

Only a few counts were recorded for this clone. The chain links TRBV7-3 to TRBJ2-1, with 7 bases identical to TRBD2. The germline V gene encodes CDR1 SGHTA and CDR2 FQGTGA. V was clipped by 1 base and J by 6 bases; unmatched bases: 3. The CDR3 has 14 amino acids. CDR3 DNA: TGTGCCAGCAGCTTAAGGGACTACCCCAATGAGCAGTTCTTC. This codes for CASSLRDYPNEQFF.

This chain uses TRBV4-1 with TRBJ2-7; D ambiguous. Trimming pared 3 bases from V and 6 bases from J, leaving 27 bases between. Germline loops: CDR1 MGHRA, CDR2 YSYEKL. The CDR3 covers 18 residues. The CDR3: CASSHLRTGPGDNSEQYF. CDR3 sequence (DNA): TGCGCCAGCAGCCACCTTCGGACGGGCCCCGGTGATAATAGCGAGCAGTACTTC.

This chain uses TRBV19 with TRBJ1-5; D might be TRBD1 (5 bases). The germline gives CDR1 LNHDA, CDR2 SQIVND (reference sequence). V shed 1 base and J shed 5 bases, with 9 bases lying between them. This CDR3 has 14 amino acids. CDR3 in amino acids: CASSIGPGYQPQHF. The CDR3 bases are TGTGCCAGTAGTATAGGCCCAGGGTATCAGCCCCAGCATTTT.